Following are 25 T cell receptor beta chains from one sample sequenced in a study of T cell changes during pregnancy in multiple sclerosis. Repertoires were generated with immunoSEQ multiplex PCR, while TCRdb's copy carries only in-frame clones and drops some. The table includes around 56,000 clones, about 94% detected once. Sequencing was performed on peripheral blood, taken in the third trimester of pregnancy. All receptors come from a female donor in good health, enrolled as a control in a pregnancy study.

The rearrangement links TRBV7-3 to TRBJ2-5, with TRBD2 matching 7 bases. The V and J ends lost 2 bases and 3 bases, in that order; junction bases with no gene match: 6. The germline CDR1 and CDR2 sequences are SGHTA and FQGTGA. The CDR3 runs to 15 residues. The DNA for the CDR3 is TGTGCCAGCAGCTTAGGTCGGGGGGTGGAAGAGACCCAGTACTTC. It specifies CASSLGRGVEETQYF. The full variable domain, its missing parts supplied by reference TRBV7-3 and TRBJ2-5, is GAGVSQTPSNKVTEKGKYVELRCDPISGHTALYWYRQSLGQGPEFLIYFQGTGAADDSGLPNDRFFAVRPEGSVSTLKIQRTERGDSAVYLCASSLGRGVEETQYFGPGTRLLVL.

Here the CDR3 DNA reads TGTGCCAGCAGTTACACACCAACTAATGAAAAACTGTTTTTT. This sequence encodes CASSYTPTNEKLFF. The V call is TRBV6-5, the J call TRBJ1-4; no clear D. Germline V CDR1 and CDR2: MNHEY, SVGAGI. CDR3 length: 14 residues. V was pared by 2 bases and J by 0 bases, with 4 bases between.

This chain connects TRBV2 to TRBJ2-3; 7 nucleotides align to TRBD2. CDR1 and CDR2 from the germline V gene are SNHLY and FYNNEI. V was pared by 11 bases and J by 0 bases, with 5 bases of the junction left unmatched. The CDR3 consists of 13 residues. CDR3 nucleotides: TGTGCCGGGCGGCGGGAGAGCACAGATACGCAGTATTTT. This translates into CAGRRESTDTQYF.

This rearrangement joins TRBV4-3 to TRBJ1-2; D is undetermined. Trimming cost V 0 bases and J 4 bases, with 12 bases left between them. CDR1 and CDR2 (germline): LGHNA, YSLEER. CDR3 length equals 15 residues. CDR3 amino acids: CASSQDPLMFYGYTF. CDR3 DNA sequence: TGCGCCAGCAGCCAAGACCCCCTTATGTTCTATGGCTACACCTTC.

The chain combines TRBV9 with TRBJ1-1; a weak D match, TRBD1 (5 bases). Germline CDR1 reads SGDLS; CDR2 reads YYNGEE. Trimming shortened V by 3 bases and J by 1 base, and 10 bases separated the two germline ends. CDR3 size: 14 residues. The CDR3 region has the DNA TGTGCCAGCAGCGCACAGGCCCAGAACACTGAAGCTTTCTTT. Its protein is CASSAQAQNTEAFF.

The chain combines TRBV27 with TRBJ1-2; possibly TRBD1 for D (5 bases). Germline values: CDR1 MNHEY, CDR2 SMNVEV (reference sequence). V was clipped by 6 bases and J by 2 bases, with 13 bases between them. This CDR3 has 14 residues. CDR3 sequence reads: CASRSGGSNYGYTF. In nucleotides, the CDR3 is TGTGCCAGCAGGAGCGGGGGGTCGAACTATGGCTACACCTTC.

The gene calls are TRBV29-1 and TRBJ2-3, with 7 bases lining up with TRBD2. Germline-derived CDR1 and CDR2 are SQVTM and ANQGSEA. The CDR3 loop spans 11 amino acids. V was pared by 0 bases and J by 11 bases, with 2 bases of the junction left unmatched. The CDR3 spells CSVEEGEGQYF. Here the CDR3 DNA reads TGCAGCGTTGAAGAGGGGGAGGGGCAGTATTTT.

This clone was seen a single time. The genes are TRBV18 and TRBJ2-1; 12 bases align to TRBD2. CDR3 length: 15 amino acids. The V gene's germline CDR1 is KGHSH and CDR2 LQKENI. The V segment lost 4 bases and the J segment 7 bases; nucleotides outside the gene matches: 5. The CDR3 DNA reads as TGTGCCAGCTCACAACTAGCGGGAGGTCGTAATGAGCAGTTCTTC. Translating it yields CASSQLAGGRNEQFF. Based on the CDR3 plus reference TRBV18 and TRBJ2-1, the full variable domain is NAGVMQNPRHLVRRRGQEARLRCSPMKGHSHVYWYRQLPEEGLKFMVYLQKENIIDESGMPKERFSAEFPKEGPSILRIQQVVRGDSAAYFCASSQLAGGRNEQFFGPGTRLTVL.

The chain uses TRBV5-4 and TRBJ1-1, with D possibly matching TRBD1 (6 bases). Trimming shortened V by 4 bases and J by 8 bases, and 12 bases separated the two germline ends. The CDR3 is 12 residues long. Germline CDR1 SGHNT, CDR2 YYREEE (reference sequence). CDR3 sequence (DNA): TGTGCCAGCAGCCCCGGGACATCCGAAGCTTTCTTT. It specifies CASSPGTSEAFF.

V is TRBV5-1 and J is TRBJ2-5; no definite D call. The germline V gene encodes CDR1 SGHRS and CDR2 YFSETQ. The CDR3 contains 11 residues. V gave up 4 bases and J gave up 1 base, with 2 bases separating them. For the CDR3, the DNA is TGCGCCAGCAGCCTCCAAGAGACCCAGTACTTC. This gives the protein CASSLQETQYF. Supplemented by reference TRBV5-1 and TRBJ2-5, the full variable domain reads KAGVTQTPRYLIKTRGQQVTLSCSPISGHRSVSWYQQTPGQGLQFLFEYFSETQRNKGNFPGRFSGRQFSNSRSEMNVSTLELGDSALYLCASSLQETQYFGPGTRLLVL.

About this clone itself: Germline is not matched at one junction end, which may reflect a read error. The chain employs TRBV19 and TRBJ2-5; 8 bases fit TRBD2. Germline V gives CDR1 LNHDA, CDR2 SQIVND (reference sequence). CDR3 size: 15 residues. Written as DNA, the CDR3 is TGTGCCAGTAGTATTTCGGGAGGGTGGGGAGAGATCCAGTACTTC. As protein: CASSISGGWGEIQYF.

This clone appeared a single time. V usage is TRBV10-3 and J usage is TRBJ2-2; TRBD2 agrees at 10 bases. With V trimmed by 7 bases and J by 3 bases, 11 bases remained unmatched. Looked up from germline, CDR1 is ENHRY and CDR2 is SYGVKD. The CDR3 spans 17 residues. The DNA for the CDR3 is TGTGCCATCATGCCTCCCGCTAGCGGGGGTCACACCGGGGAGCTGTTTTTT. It yields the protein CAIMPPASGGHTGELFF.

V and J are TRBV7-2 and TRBJ2-7; D is unclear. Germline V gene data show CDR1 as SGHTA and CDR2 as FQGNSA. Deletions cut 3 bases from V and 2 bases from J, with 5 bases between. The CDR3 is 12 residues long. DNA for the CDR3: TGTGCCAGCAGCTTTTTCACCTACGAGCAGTACTTC. It encodes CASSFFTYEQYF.

In DNA, the CDR3 is TGTGCCATCAGACCAGGACAGGGGTTCGATGAAAAACTGTTTTTT. Amino acid sequence: CAIRPGQGFDEKLFF. J is TRBJ1-4 and V is TRBV10-3; 9 bases are shared with TRBD1. Germline CDR1 reads ENHRY; CDR2 reads SYGVKD. This CDR3 contains 15 residues. V lost 6 bases and J lost 6; bases outside the gene matches: 8.

The chain links TRBV10-3 to TRBJ2-1; 8 bases agree with TRBD2. CDR1 and CDR2 from the germline V gene are ENHRY and SYGVKD. The CDR3 extends over 14 amino acids. J was trimmed by 8 bases and V by 2 bases; bases with no gene match: 5. CDR3 loop: CAISEVREGHEQFF. The CDR3 region has the DNA TGTGCCATCAGTGAGGTCCGGGAGGGCCATGAGCAGTTCTTC.

V gene TRBV2 combines with J gene TRBJ2-1; TRBD1 matches at 7 bases. This CDR3 spans 15 amino acids. The germline gives CDR1 SNHLY, CDR2 FYNNEI. With 6 bases clipped from V and 2 bases from J, the junction kept 7 bases outside the gene matches. The CDR3 coding sequence is TGTGCCAGCAGGGAGACAGGGTCGGCCTACAATGAGCAGTTCTTC. Amino acids: CASRETGSAYNEQFF.

The gene calls are TRBV4-3 and TRBJ2-3; D gene uncertain. V gave up 0 bases and J gave up 3 bases, with 7 bases separating them. CDR3 length equals 14 residues. Germline CDR1 and CDR2: LGHNA and YSLEER. CDR3 in amino acids: CASSQDLETDTQYF. The CDR3 DNA reads as TGCGCCAGCAGCCAAGATCTAGAAACAGATACGCAGTATTTT.

The genes are TRBV6-5 and TRBJ2-1; a possible D gene is TRBD2 (6 bases). The CDR3 has 15 residues. V lost 4 bases, J lost 2 bases, and 12 bases lay in between. The germline gives CDR1 MNHEY, CDR2 SVGAGI. The CDR3 region has the DNA TGTGCCAGCAGTTTAGCGGTGGGTACCTACAATGAGCAGTTCTTC. It encodes CASSLAVGTYNEQFF.

The chain joins TRBV5-5 to TRBJ1-2, with TRBD1 as a possible D gene (5 bases). V dropped 7 bases and J dropped 2 bases, with 15 bases sitting between them. The CDR3 is 14 residues long. The V gene's germline CDR1 is SGHKS and CDR2 YYEKEE (reference sequence). The CDR3 spells CASGQGLSNYGYTF. The CDR3 DNA reads TGTGCCAGCGGCCAGGGTTTATCCAACTATGGCTACACCTTC.

The gene calls are TRBV18 and TRBJ1-2; weak D call: TRBD1 (6 bases). The germline V and J ends were trimmed by 6 bases and 3 bases, with 23 bases remaining between them. CDR3 length equals 17 residues. Germline V gene sequence: CDR1 KGHSH, CDR2 LQKENI. The CDR3 sequence: CASSLPTRDTSYYGYTF. The CDR3 DNA is TGTGCCAGCTCTCTACCCACCAGGGACACCTCCTACTATGGCTACACCTTC.

This chain links TRBV7-9 with TRBJ1-5; 8 bases align to TRBD1. The CDR3 length is 16 residues. J gave up 0 bases and V 3 bases, and 4 bases lay outside the gene matches. The germline CDR1 and CDR2 sequences are SEHNR and FQNEAQ (reference sequence). The CDR3 DNA reads as TGTGCCAGCAGCTTGGGACAGGTCGATAGCAATCAGCCCCAGCATTTT. Translation: CASSLGQVDSNQPQHF.

The chain is built from TRBV18 and TRBJ2-2, with TRBD2 identical over 13 bases. This CDR3 is 17 amino acids long. With V trimmed by 2 bases and J by 3 bases, 3 bases remained unmatched. The germline gives CDR1 KGHSH, CDR2 LQKENI. The CDR3: CASSPGLAGADTGELFF. The CDR3, as DNA: TGTGCCAGCTCACCAGGACTAGCGGGAGCTGACACCGGGGAGCTGTTTTTT.

This chain uses TRBV5-1 with TRBJ2-7; D is possibly TRBD1 (8 bases). The V end lost 7 bases, the J end lost 4 bases, and 18 bases lay between the germline ends. The germline CDR1 and CDR2 sequences are SGHRS and YFSETQ. The CDR3 totals 14 residues. The CDR3, as DNA: TGCGCCAGCCGCGCCGGACAGGGAGGGTACGAGCAGTACTTC. Its protein product is CASRAGQGGYEQYF.

The gene calls are TRBV11-2 and TRBJ2-3; perhaps TRBD1 as D (6 bases). Germline V gene data show CDR1 as SGHAT and CDR2 as FQNNGV. V lost 5 bases and J 0 bases, leaving 18 bases between the germline ends. This CDR3 region has 17 residues. CDR3: CASSAQPGTISTDTQYF. CDR3 DNA sequence: TGTGCCAGCAGCGCTCAACCCGGGACAATTAGCACAGATACGCAGTATTTT.

The chain uses TRBV4-3 and TRBJ2-5; 7 nucleotides agree with TRBD2. CDR3 size: 16 residues. The germline V gene has CDR1 LGHNA and CDR2 YSLEER. V was clipped by 0 bases and J by 5 bases; unmatched bases: 9. The CDR3 protein is CASSQDAAGVRETQYF. In DNA, the CDR3 is TGCGCCAGCAGCCAAGACGCGGCGGGAGTAAGGGAGACCCAGTACTTC.